The 19 T cell receptor beta chains reported below all come from one sample, sequenced in a study of early T cells in non-severe SARS-CoV-2 infection. TCRdb ran MiXCR on the 5' RACE reads and lists one entry per CDR3 protein. The table lists approximately 97,000 distinct CDR3 sequences, under 15% of them singletons. The sample taken for sequencing was whole blood. Receptors originate from an adult who was a healthcare worker with PCR-confirmed SARS-CoV-2 infection or an uninfected control (not recorded which).

This clonotype has ten or more counts. The chain couples TRBV7-9 to TRBJ2-7; the D is unclear. CDR1 is SEHNR and CDR2 is FQNEAQ in the germline V gene (reference sequence). This CDR3 is built from 14 residues. V was clipped by 4 bases and J by 1 base, with 11 bases between them. This CDR3 is CASSSADYSYEQYF. The CDR3 region has the DNA TGTGCCAGCAGCTCGGCGGATTATTCCTACGAGCAGTACTTC.

This clonotype was counted only a few times. Germline and junction disagree at one end, which may indicate a read error. The V and J genes are TRBV4-2 and TRBJ2-3; 13 positions agree with TRBD2. The CDR3 extends over 18 amino acids. Germline loops: CDR1 LGHNA, CDR2 YNFKEQ. The CDR3 sequence is CVSSPRYRTSGGGDTQYF. Written as DNA, the CDR3 is TGTGTCAGCAGCCCCCGTTACAGGACTAGCGGGGGAGGGGATACGCAGTATTTT.

The chain uses TRBV29-1 and TRBJ2-3; D gene uncertain. V was cut by 8 bases and J by 6 bases, with 12 bases left in between. The CDR3 length is 11 residues. Germline assignment: CDR1 SQVTM and CDR2 ANQGSEA. The CDR3 coding sequence is TGCAGCTTCAGTCCCGGGGATACGCAGTATTTT. Translating gives CSFSPGDTQYF.

This clonotype was observed a handful of times. One junction end disagrees with the germline gene, perhaps due to a read error. The chain has TRBV4-2 and TRBJ2-6; a possible D gene is TRBD1 (5 bases). The CDR3 has 11 residues. Looked up from germline, CDR1 is LGHNA and CDR2 is YNFKEQ. DNA for the CDR3: TGTGCCAGCTCTGGGGCCAACGTCCTGATTTTC. Its protein is CASSGANVLIF.

This clonotype was counted between two and nine times. The J gene is TRBJ2-5, the V gene TRBV5-6; 8 bases map to TRBD2. This CDR3 is built from 16 residues. V shed 1 base and J 1 base; nucleotides not matched to a gene: 6. Germline CDR1 SGHDT, CDR2 YYEEEE. CDR3 nucleotide sequence: TGTGCCAGCAGCTTGAGGGCGGGGGGCCGCCAAGAGACCCAGTACTTC. Protein sequence: CASSLRAGGRQETQYF.

This chain links TRBV6-2 or TRBV6-3 with TRBJ1-2; 9 nucleotides match TRBD1. With V trimmed by 11 bases and J by 10 bases, 8 bases remained unmatched. CDR3 length: 11 residues. Per germline, CDR1 MNHEY and CDR2 SVGEGT. The CDR3 here is CAGGTGSLYTF. In DNA form, the CDR3 reads TGTGCCGGAGGGACAGGGAGTCTCTACACCTTC.

Many counts were recorded for this clonotype. The chain is built from TRBV19 and TRBJ1-2; D perhaps matches TRBD1 (5 bases). V was cut by 5 bases and J by 4 bases, with 17 bases left in between. The CDR3 is made up of 15 amino acids. CDR1 is LNHDA, CDR2 SQIVND, per germline (reference sequence). CDR3 sequence: CASSLSTEVIYGYTF. The CDR3, as DNA: TGTGCCAGTAGTCTATCGACAGAAGTTATCTATGGCTACACCTTC.

The chain couples TRBV14 to TRBJ2-1; possibly TRBD2 for D (5 bases). V was trimmed by 4 bases and J by 9 bases, leaving 13 bases between them. Germline assignment: CDR1 SGHDN and CDR2 FVKESK. The CDR3 totals 13 residues. CDR3 nucleotide sequence: TGTGCCAGCAGCCGGTCGGCGGGTTCTGAGCAGTTCTTC. This sequence encodes CASSRSAGSEQFF.

V and J are TRBV7-9 and TRBJ1-1; no clear D. This CDR3 has 13 amino acids. Germline CDR1 and CDR2: SEHNR and FQNEAQ (reference sequence). V dropped 7 bases and J dropped 1 base, with 10 bases sitting between them. CDR3 region: CASTLTTNTEAFF. The DNA for the CDR3 is TGTGCCAGCACCTTGACAACGAACACTGAAGCTTTCTTT. Combining the CDR3 with reference TRBV7-9 and TRBJ1-1 gives the whole variable domain DTGVSQNPRHKITKRGQNVTFRCDPISEHNRLYWYRQTLGQGPEFLTYFQNEAQLEKSRLLSDRFSAERPKGSFSTLEIQRTEQGDSAMYLCASTLTTNTEAFFGQGTRLTVV.

The rearrangement links TRBV12-3 or TRBV12-4 to TRBJ2-7; D is possibly TRBD1 or TRBD2 (5 bases each). The CDR3 is 14 amino acids. Trimming removed 3 bases at V and 0 bases at J, with 9 bases between. CDR3: CASSFGAGSYEQYF. CDR3 DNA: TGTGCCAGCAGTTTCGGGGCGGGCTCCTACGAGCAGTACTTC.

This clonotype was detected a few times. CDR3 loop: CASSPDRRETQYF. The CDR3 DNA sequence: TGTGCCAGCTCACCGGACAGGAGGGAGACCCAGTACTTC. The J gene is TRBJ2-5, the V gene TRBV18; TRBD1 matches at 7 bases. Germline V gene sequence: CDR1 KGHSH, CDR2 LQKENI. The CDR3 is made up of 13 amino acids. The V gene end was trimmed by 3 bases and the J gene end by 5 bases; junction bases not matched to a gene: 3.

On this clonotype itself: Given a much more abundant clone one base away, this may be a read error. The CDR3 here is CSSRIPRDGANYGYTF. CDR3 coding DNA: TGTTCCAGTAGAATCCCTCGGGACGGAGCTAACTATGGCTACACCTTC. The V gene is TRBV19, the J gene TRBJ1-2; a possible D gene is TRBD1 (5 bases). The CDR3 covers 16 residues. In germline, CDR1 is LNHDA, CDR2 SQIVND (reference sequence).

This clonotype was recorded at least ten times. This chain connects TRBV12-3 or TRBV12-4 to TRBJ2-3; D remains unclear. Between the trimmed V and J ends, which lost 3 bases and 4 bases, there was a span of 5 bases. The CDR3 loop spans 12 amino acids. The CDR3 bases are TGTGCCAGCAGTTTTCGGCCAGATACGCAGTATTTT. This gives the protein CASSFRPDTQYF.

This clonotype was counted only a few times. The J gene is TRBJ2-1, the V gene TRBV20-1, with no clear D. V shed 3 bases and J shed 4 bases, with 7 bases lying between them. Germline loops: CDR1 DFQATT, CDR2 SNEGSKA (reference sequence). This CDR3 region has 12 residues. The CDR3 DNA follows: TGCAGTGCTAGTTCGGCTTACAATGAGCAGTTCTTC. It codes for CSASSAYNEQFF.

This chain joins TRBV9 and TRBJ1-6, with D possibly TRBD1 on 6 matching bases. Germline CDR1 SGDLS, CDR2 YYNGEE. The germline V and J ends were trimmed by 7 bases and 11 bases, with 16 bases remaining between them. There are 13 residues in the CDR3. CDR3 region: CASGSRGLPPLHF. In DNA, the CDR3 is TGTGCCAGCGGGTCCAGGGGTTTGCCACCCCTCCACTTT.

The chain combines TRBV4-2 with TRBJ2-1, with D possibly matching TRBD2 (6 bases). Trimming left V 2 bases short and J 2 bases short, with 13 bases between. This CDR3 contains 16 residues. Germline values: CDR1 LGHNA, CDR2 YNFKEQ. The CDR3 coding sequence is TGTGCCAGCAGCCAAACTAGCCCGACTACCTACAATGAGCAGTTCTTC. Its translation: CASSQTSPTTYNEQFF.

This clonotype was seen more than once but under ten times. This chain uses TRBV28 with TRBJ2-7, with D unclear. The CDR3 spans 12 residues. The ends were cut back, 6 bases at V and 4 bases at J, with 10 bases in the middle. Germline CDR1 reads MDHEN; CDR2 reads SYDVKM. In nucleotides, the CDR3 is TGTGCCAGCAGCATTGCAGGTTACGAGCAGTACTTC. Amino acids: CASSIAGYEQYF.

This clonotype was detected only a few times. The chain links TRBV7-9 to TRBJ2-7; 9 bases line up with TRBD2. The CDR3 contains 13 residues. The trim removed 6 bases at V and 3 bases at J, leaving 3 bases unmatched. Germline V gene sequence: CDR1 SEHNR, CDR2 FQNEAQ (reference sequence). The CDR3 nucleotides read TGTGCCAGCAGGAGACTAGCGGACTACGAGCAGTACTTC. This sequence encodes CASRRLADYEQYF. Looking up the rest from reference TRBV7-9 and TRBJ2-7 gives the full variable domain: DTGVSQNPRHKITKRGQNVTFRCDPISEHNRLYWYRQTLGQGPEFLTYFQNEAQLEKSRLLSDRFSAERPKGSFSTLEIQRTEQGDSAMYLCASRRLADYEQYFGPGTRLTVT.

This clonotype showed up many times. The chain couples TRBV6-5 to TRBJ2-1; 7 nucleotides align to TRBD2. The V gene end was trimmed by 4 bases and the J gene end by 10 bases; junction bases not matched to a gene: 10. The germline gives CDR1 MNHEY, CDR2 SVGAGI. The CDR3 totals 14 residues. The CDR3 here is CASSLGRESYEQFF. As DNA, the CDR3 is TGTGCCAGCAGTTTAGGGAGGGAATCGTACGAGCAGTTCTTC.